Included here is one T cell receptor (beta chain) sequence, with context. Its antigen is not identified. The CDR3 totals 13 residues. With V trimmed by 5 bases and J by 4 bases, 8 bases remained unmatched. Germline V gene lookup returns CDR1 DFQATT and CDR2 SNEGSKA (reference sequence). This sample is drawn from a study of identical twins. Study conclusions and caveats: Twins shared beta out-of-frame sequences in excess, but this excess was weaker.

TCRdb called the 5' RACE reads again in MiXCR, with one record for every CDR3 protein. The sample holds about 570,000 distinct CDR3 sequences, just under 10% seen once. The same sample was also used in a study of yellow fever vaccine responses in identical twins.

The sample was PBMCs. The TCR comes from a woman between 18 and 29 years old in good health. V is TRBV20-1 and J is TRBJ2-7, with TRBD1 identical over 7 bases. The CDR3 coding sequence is TGCAGTGCTGAACAGGACAGGAATTACGAGCAGTACTTC. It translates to CSAEQDRNYEQYF.